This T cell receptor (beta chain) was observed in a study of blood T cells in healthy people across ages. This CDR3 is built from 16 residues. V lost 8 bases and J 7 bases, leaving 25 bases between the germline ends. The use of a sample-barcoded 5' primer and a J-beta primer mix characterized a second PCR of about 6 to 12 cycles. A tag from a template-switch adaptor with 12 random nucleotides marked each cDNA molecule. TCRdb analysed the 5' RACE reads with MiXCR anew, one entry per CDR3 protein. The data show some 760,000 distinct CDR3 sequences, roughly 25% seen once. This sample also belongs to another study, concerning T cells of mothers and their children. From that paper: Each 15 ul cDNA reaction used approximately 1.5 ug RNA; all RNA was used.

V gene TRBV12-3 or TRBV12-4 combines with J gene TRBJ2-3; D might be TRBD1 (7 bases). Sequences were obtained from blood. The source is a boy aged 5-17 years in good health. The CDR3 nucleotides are TGTGCCAGCCAGGGGGGTGCGGGGTCGATTCTTAATACGCAGTATTTT. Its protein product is CASQGGAGSILNTQYF.